Presented here are 8 T cell receptor beta chains from one specimen sequenced in a study of T cell repertoires in cytomegalovirus infection. The antigens these receptors bind are not known. TCRdb passed the reads through MiXCR, listing each CDR3 protein once. The table shows around 140,000 distinct CDR3 sequences, with approximately 30% occurring only once. The specimen was CD8+ T cells from cultured PBMCs, collected from culture after CMV antigen stimulation. These receptors came from a human donor in good health (CMV status not recorded). Some clones in this sample may be carry-over from other donors' samples.

This clonotype was recorded a few times. The chain employs TRBV7-2 and TRBJ2-1; D is perhaps TRBD2 (5 bases). Germline V CDR1 and CDR2: SGHTA, FQGNSA. The CDR3 consists of 13 residues. V lost 0 bases and J 9 bases, leaving 9 bases between the germline ends. In DNA, the CDR3 is TGTGCCAGCAGCTTAGCGCTAGCAAGTGAGCAGTTCTTC. This codes for CASSLALASEQFF.

The chain has TRBV7-8 and TRBJ2-2; 8 bases map to TRBD1. Trimming at V came to 5 bases and at J to 7 bases, leaving 6 bases not matched to a gene. Germline-derived CDR1 and CDR2 are SGHVS and FQNEAQ. The CDR3 has 14 residues. Here the CDR3 DNA reads TGTGCCAGCAGCCCAGGGGGCTTGGGCGGGGAGCTGTTTTTT. Amino acid sequence: CASSPGGLGGELFF.

This clonotype was detected a few times. V and J are TRBV27 and TRBJ2-4; perhaps TRBD2 as D (6 bases). The CDR3 consists of 16 residues. The germline CDR1 and CDR2 sequences are MNHEY and SMNVEV (reference sequence). The ends were cut back, 6 bases at V and 2 bases at J, with 17 bases in the middle. This CDR3 is CASSKGGGVPKNIQYF. The CDR3 region has the DNA TGTGCCAGCAGCAAGGGAGGTGGCGTCCCCAAAAACATTCAGTACTTC.

This clonotype was observed a few times. V usage is TRBV7-9 and J usage is TRBJ2-2, with 9 bases identical to TRBD1. Germline V CDR1 and CDR2: SEHNR, FQNEAQ (reference sequence). V was clipped by 5 bases and J by 4 bases; unmatched bases: 8. The CDR3 runs 16 residues. In DNA, the CDR3 is TGTGCCAGCAGCATAATCGGACAGGGGAGCACCGGGGAGCTGTTTTTT. Its protein is CASSIIGQGSTGELFF.

This clonotype appeared a few times. The V gene is TRBV15, the J gene TRBJ2-5; unclear D gene. Trimming pared 0 bases from V and 5 bases from J, leaving 4 bases between. Per the germline V gene, CDR1 is LNHNV and CDR2 is YYDKDF (reference sequence). The CDR3 runs 12 residues. Here the CDR3 DNA reads TGTGCCACCAGCAGAGATGGGGAGACCCAGTACTTC. It translates to CATSRDGETQYF.

The J gene is TRBJ1-1, the V gene TRBV27, with D unresolved. The CDR3 length is 14 residues. V was clipped by 7 bases and J by 5 bases, with 17 bases between them. Germline CDR1 MNHEY, CDR2 SMNVEV (reference sequence). The CDR3 nucleotides are TGTGCCAGCAACCCTATCGGGTCTATAACTGAAGCTTTCTTT. Amino acid sequence: CASNPIGSITEAFF.

The chain couples TRBV6-1 to TRBJ1-1; TRBD1 is a possible D gene (6 bases). Germline CDR1 MNHNS, CDR2 SASEGT. Trimming stripped 3 bases from V and 0 bases from J, with 8 bases between. The CDR3 is 14 amino acids. CDR3 coding DNA: TGTGCCAGCAGTGACAGGGGCCTGAACACTGAAGCTTTCTTT. Its protein product is CASSDRGLNTEAFF.

The chain uses TRBV20-1 and TRBJ2-1; TRBD1 aligns across 11 bases. This CDR3 comprises 17 residues. V was pared by 0 bases and J by 10 bases, with 14 bases of the junction left unmatched. Germline lookup yields CDR1 DFQATT and CDR2 SNEGSKA (reference sequence). The CDR3 nucleotides are TGCAGTGCTAGAGATTACGGGACAGGGGGGGACCTGAAAGAGCAGTTCTTC. Translation: CSARDYGTGGDLKEQFF.